This T cell receptor beta chain is from a study of T cell repertoires in cytomegalovirus infection (dated by TCRdb to between 2018 and 2020). At the level of the whole study: The peptide stimulations were aimed at well-studied HLA-B-restricted epitopes as well as recently identified HLA-C-restricted CMV epitopes, whose presentation resists viral immunomodulation. Donor HLA type was relevant to the analysis, because carriage of CMV infection together with the matching HLA type was indicated by public TCR beta signatures.

This clonotype was seen only a few times. No antigen is known for it. Base qualities are not recorded, but no much larger clone differs from it by a single base. General findings and caveats noted by the study authors: The ex vivo response was dominated by HLA-C-restricted CMV-specific TCR beta clonotypes, which also provided the single most frequent clonotype in two of eight donors. Cumulative frequency of public TCR beta family members discriminated carriers of CMV infection plus the relevant HLA type in this cohort and an independent 352-donor cohort.

Interpreted using the paper, the treatment or condition label stands for: in vitro stimulation with specific CMV peptide epitopes to enrich CMV-specific T cells. From the cysteine through the phenylalanine, the CDR3 covers 15 amino acids. Just CDR3 DNA is preserved here, 45 bases in frame from base 1. CDR1 and CDR2, per the germline V gene (reference sequence), are MNHEY and SMNVEV. V is trimmed back by 7 bases and J by 5 bases, and the junction contains 7 bases that no gene match accounts for. Sequencing instrument: Illumina HiSeq 1500. TCRdb handled the public reads itself, with Q25 trimming in fastp and clone calling in MiXCR, and kept productive beta chains. Every distinct CDR3 protein forms one entry, paired with its most common genes and DNA. The sample has approximately 770,000 distinct CDR3 sequences on record, approximately 32% of them singletons. Less than 15% of the sample goes to the ten largest clones.

The chain was built from TRBV27 and TRBJ2-1; 11 junctional bases match TRBD2. Sequences were derived from cultured CD8+ T cells from PBMCs, sampled from culture after CMV antigen stimulation. This receptor was taken from a human donor in good health (CMV status not recorded). Some clones in this sample may be carry-over from other donors' samples. The encoded CDR3 is CASKLAGGPNNEQFF. In nucleotides, the sequence is TGTGCCAGCAAATTAGCGGGGGGGCCAAACAATGAGCAGTTCTTC.